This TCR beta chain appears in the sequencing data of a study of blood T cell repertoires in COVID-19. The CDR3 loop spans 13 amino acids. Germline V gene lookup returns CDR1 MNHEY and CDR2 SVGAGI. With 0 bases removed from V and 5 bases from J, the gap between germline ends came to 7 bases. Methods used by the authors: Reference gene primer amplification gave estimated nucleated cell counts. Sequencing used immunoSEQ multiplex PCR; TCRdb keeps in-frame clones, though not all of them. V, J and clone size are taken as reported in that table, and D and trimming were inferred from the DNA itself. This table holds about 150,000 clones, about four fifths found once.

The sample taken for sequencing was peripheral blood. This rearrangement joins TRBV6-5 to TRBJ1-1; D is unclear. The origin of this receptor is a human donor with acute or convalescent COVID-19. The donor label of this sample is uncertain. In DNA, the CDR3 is TGTGCCAGCAGTTACTCGAGATGGACTGAAGCTTTCTTT. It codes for CASSYSRWTEAFF.